Below, 18 T cell receptor beta chains from the same sample are listed, as sequenced in a study of T cells expressing NK-cell markers. With the 5' RACE reads reprocessed, TCRdb shows one record per CDR3 protein and no DNA. This listing includes 500,000 or so distinct CDR3 sequences. The sequencing input was blood T cells: a sorted CD56 or NKG2C T cell subset, CD4+ or CD8+ T cells, or bulk PBMC T cells (not recorded which). Receptors originate from a man between 18 and 35 years old in good health.

The V and J genes are TRBV10-3 and TRBJ2-3; TCRdb's assignment of TRBD2 cannot be checked, as there is no DNA. The CDR3 length is 15 residues. Germline lookup yields CDR1 ENHRY and CDR2 SYGVKD. CDR3 residues: CAISDKRETTDTQYF.

J is TRBJ2-5 and V is TRBV20-1; TCRdb outputs TRBD2, but without DNA this stays unchecked. This CDR3 has 15 residues. Germline-derived CDR1 and CDR2 are DFQATT and SNEGSKA (reference sequence). The CDR3 loop reads CSALIAGGTQETQYF.

The chain joins TRBV12-3 or TRBV12-4 to TRBJ1-2; lacking DNA, the TRBD1 call made by TCRdb goes unchecked. The CDR3 loop spans 14 amino acids. The CDR3: CASSLQGGVGGYTF.

The V and J genes are TRBV29-1 and TRBJ2-1; without DNA, the TCRdb call of TRBD2 cannot be checked. Per the germline V gene, CDR1 is SQVTM and CDR2 is ANQGSEA. This CDR3 contains 15 residues. This chain's CDR3 is CSVAGGSHSYNEQFF.

The genes are TRBV4-3 and TRBJ2-7; the D call of TRBD2 rests on TCRdb alone, since no DNA is present to check it. In germline, CDR1 is LGHNA, CDR2 YSLEER. This CDR3 comprises 16 residues. The CDR3: CASSQDWGTSRYEQYF.

V and J are TRBV6-2 or TRBV6-3 and TRBJ2-2; TCRdb outputs TRBD2, but without DNA this stays unchecked. CDR3 length: 18 amino acids. CDR1 and CDR2 from the germline V gene are MNHEY and SVGEGT. The CDR3 spells CASKVPTSGRRNTGELFF.

The rearrangement joins TRBV29-1 to TRBJ2-1; there is no DNA to check the TCRdb D call of TRBD2. Germline V gene data show CDR1 as SQVTM and CDR2 as ANQGSEA. The CDR3 is made up of 14 amino acids. Here the CDR3 reads CSVRAGTLYNEQFF.

The chain carries TRBV7-3 and TRBJ2-7; checking the TCRdb D call of TRBD1 is not possible without DNA. This CDR3 is built from 15 residues. CDR1 and CDR2 (germline): SGHTA, FQGTGA. CDR3 loop: CASSLVAVLGREQYF.

This chain connects TRBV14 to TRBJ2-2. Germline lookup yields CDR1 SGHDN and CDR2 FVKESK. This CDR3 comprises 16 residues. The CDR3 spells CASSQISGHNTGELFF.

V and J are TRBV5-5 and TRBJ2-5. This CDR3 has 15 residues. Germline V gene lookup returns CDR1 SGHKS and CDR2 YYEKEE (reference sequence). This CDR3 is CASSLTHGNQETQYF.

V is TRBV7-9 and J is TRBJ2-1; no DNA is available, so the TRBD2 call from TCRdb remains unchecked. Germline CDR1 is SEHNR and CDR2 is FQNEAQ (reference sequence). The CDR3 totals 13 residues. CDR3 protein: CASRRVSGSEQFF.

This chain joins TRBV2 and TRBJ2-4; there is no DNA to check the TCRdb D call of TRBD2. The CDR3 length is 16 residues. CDR1 is SNHLY, CDR2 FYNNEI, per germline. The CDR3 region is CASSPITGRGENIQYF.

This chain links TRBV4-2 with TRBJ2-7; with no DNA, the TCRdb D assignment of TRBD1 cannot be verified. The CDR3 is 15 residues long. CDR1 LGHNA and CDR2 YNFKEQ come from the germline V gene. This chain's CDR3 is CASSQARGADYEQYF.

The rearrangement joins TRBV20-1 to TRBJ2-1. The germline CDR1 and CDR2 sequences are DFQATT and SNEGSKA (reference sequence). The CDR3 has 14 amino acids. CDR3 protein: CSARTDGTYNEQFF.

CDR3 region: CASSLRGPTSDEQYF. The J gene is TRBJ2-7, the V gene TRBV7-2; TCRdb calls TRBD1, which cannot be checked without DNA. This CDR3 contains 15 residues. CDR1 and CDR2 from the germline V gene are SGHTA and FQGNSA.

V and J are TRBV5-1 and TRBJ2-2; TCRdb's D call, TRBD1, is unchecked because there is no DNA. The V gene's germline CDR1 is SGHRS and CDR2 YFSETQ. The CDR3 sequence is 16 residues long. The CDR3 protein is CASSLYRDKYTGELFF.

This rearrangement joins TRBV11-2 to TRBJ2-1; TCRdb returns TRBD2, unconfirmable since there is no DNA. The germline gives CDR1 SGHAT, CDR2 FQNNGV. CDR3 size: 12 residues. This CDR3 is CASSLRARGWFF.

The chain combines TRBV5-1 with TRBJ2-2; lacking DNA, the TRBD1 call made by TCRdb goes unchecked. The CDR3 is 13 amino acids. Germline CDR1 and CDR2: SGHRS and YFSETQ. This CDR3 is CASSPRGTGELFF.